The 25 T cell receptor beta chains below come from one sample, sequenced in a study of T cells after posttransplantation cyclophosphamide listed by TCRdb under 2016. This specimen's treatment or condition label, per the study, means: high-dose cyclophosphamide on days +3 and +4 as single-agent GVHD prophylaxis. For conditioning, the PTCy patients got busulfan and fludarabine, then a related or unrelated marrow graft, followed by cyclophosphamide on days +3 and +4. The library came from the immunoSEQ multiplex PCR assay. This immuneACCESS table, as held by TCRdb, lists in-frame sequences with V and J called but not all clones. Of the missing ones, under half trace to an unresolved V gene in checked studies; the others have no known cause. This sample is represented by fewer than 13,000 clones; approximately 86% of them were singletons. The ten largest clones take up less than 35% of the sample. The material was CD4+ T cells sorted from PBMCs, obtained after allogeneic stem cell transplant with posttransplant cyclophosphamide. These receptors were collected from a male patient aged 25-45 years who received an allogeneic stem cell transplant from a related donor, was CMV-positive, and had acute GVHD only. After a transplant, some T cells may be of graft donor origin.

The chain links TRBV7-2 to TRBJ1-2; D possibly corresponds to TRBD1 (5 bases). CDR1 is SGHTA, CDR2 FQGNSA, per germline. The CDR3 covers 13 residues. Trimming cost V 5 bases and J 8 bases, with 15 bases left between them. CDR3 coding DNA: TGTGCCAGCAGCGTAACCCGCGGACAAGGCTACACCTTC. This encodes CASSVTRGQGYTF. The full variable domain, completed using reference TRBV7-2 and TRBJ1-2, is GAGVSQSPSNKVTEKGKDVELRCDPISGHTALYWYRQSLGQGLEFLIYFQGNSAPDKSGLPSDRFSAERTGGSVSTLTIQRTQQEDSAVYLCASSVTRGQGYTFGSGTRLTVV.

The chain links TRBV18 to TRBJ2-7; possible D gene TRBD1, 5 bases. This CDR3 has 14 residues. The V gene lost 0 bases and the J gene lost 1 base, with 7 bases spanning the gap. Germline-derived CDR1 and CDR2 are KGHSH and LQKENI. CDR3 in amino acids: CASSPPSGSYEQYF. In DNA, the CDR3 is TGTGCCAGCTCACCACCTTCAGGGTCCTACGAGCAGTACTTC.

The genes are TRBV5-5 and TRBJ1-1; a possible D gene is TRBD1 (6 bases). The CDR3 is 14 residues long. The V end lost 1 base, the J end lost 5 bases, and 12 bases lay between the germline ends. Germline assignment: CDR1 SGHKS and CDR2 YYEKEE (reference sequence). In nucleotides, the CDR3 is TGTGCCAGCAGCTTGACGGGGAGGGGGACTGAAGCTTTCTTT. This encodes CASSLTGRGTEAFF.

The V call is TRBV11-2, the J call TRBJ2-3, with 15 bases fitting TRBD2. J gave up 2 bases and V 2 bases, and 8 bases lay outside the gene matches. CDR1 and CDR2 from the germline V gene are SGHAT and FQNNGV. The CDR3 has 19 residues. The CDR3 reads CASSLTKRTSGGVTDTQYF. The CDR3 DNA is TGTGCCAGCAGCTTAACCAAACGGACTAGCGGGGGGGTCACAGATACGCAGTATTTT.

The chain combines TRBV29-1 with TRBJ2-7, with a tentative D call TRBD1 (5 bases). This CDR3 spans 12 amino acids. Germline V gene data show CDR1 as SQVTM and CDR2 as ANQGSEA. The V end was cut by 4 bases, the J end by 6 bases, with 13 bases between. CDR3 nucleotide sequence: TGCAGCGTTGGGGGCACCTTCCGCGAGCAGTACTTC. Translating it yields CSVGGTFREQYF.

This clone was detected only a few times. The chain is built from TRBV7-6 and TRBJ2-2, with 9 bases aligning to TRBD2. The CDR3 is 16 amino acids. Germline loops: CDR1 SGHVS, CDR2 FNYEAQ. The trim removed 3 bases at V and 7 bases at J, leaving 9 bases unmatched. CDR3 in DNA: TGTGCCAGCAGCTTTGGACCTAGCGGGGATAGCGGGGAGCTGTTTTTT. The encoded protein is CASSFGPSGDSGELFF.

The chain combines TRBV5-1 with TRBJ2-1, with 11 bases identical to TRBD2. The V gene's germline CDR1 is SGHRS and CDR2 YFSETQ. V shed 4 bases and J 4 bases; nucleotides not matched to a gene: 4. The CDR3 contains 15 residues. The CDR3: CASSISGGAYNEQFF. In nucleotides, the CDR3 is TGCGCCAGCAGCATTAGCGGGGGGGCATACAATGAGCAGTTCTTC.

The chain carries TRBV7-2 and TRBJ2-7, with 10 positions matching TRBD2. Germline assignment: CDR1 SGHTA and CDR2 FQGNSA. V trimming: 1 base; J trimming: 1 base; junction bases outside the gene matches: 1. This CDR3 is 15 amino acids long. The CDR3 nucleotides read TGTGCCAGCAGCTTAGGGACTAGCGGATCCTACGAGCAGTACTTC. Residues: CASSLGTSGSYEQYF.

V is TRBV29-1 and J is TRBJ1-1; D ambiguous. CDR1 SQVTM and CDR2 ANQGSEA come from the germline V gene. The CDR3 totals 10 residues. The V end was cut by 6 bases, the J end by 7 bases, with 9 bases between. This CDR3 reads CSVTHDEAFF. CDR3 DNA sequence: TGCAGCGTGACACATGATGAAGCTTTCTTT.

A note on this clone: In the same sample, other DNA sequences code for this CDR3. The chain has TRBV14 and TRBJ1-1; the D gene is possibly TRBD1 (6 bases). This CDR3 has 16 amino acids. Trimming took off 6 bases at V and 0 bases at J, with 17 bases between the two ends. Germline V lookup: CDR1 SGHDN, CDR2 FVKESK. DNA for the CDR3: TGTGCCAGCAGACCAAGGGGGGGAAACATGAACACTGAAGCTTTCTTT. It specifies CASRPRGGNMNTEAFF.

As DNA, the CDR3 is TGTGCCAGCAGTCTGGACACTAACTATGGCTACACCTTC. Encoded protein: CASSLDTNYGYTF. The V call is TRBV28, the J call TRBJ1-2, with a tentative D call TRBD1 (5 bases). Germline CDR1 reads MDHEN; CDR2 reads SYDVKM. Trimming pared 5 bases from V and 0 bases from J, leaving 7 bases between. The CDR3 is 13 residues long.

CDR3 region: CASSRQGNTEAFF. The CDR3 DNA sequence: TGTGCCAGCAGTAGACAGGGGAACACTGAAGCTTTCTTT. The chain recombines TRBV6-1 with TRBJ1-1; TRBD1 agrees at 7 bases. The CDR3 has 13 residues. Germline V gene lookup returns CDR1 MNHNS and CDR2 SASEGT. Trimming removed 5 bases from V and 1 base from J; junction bases left unmatched: 1.

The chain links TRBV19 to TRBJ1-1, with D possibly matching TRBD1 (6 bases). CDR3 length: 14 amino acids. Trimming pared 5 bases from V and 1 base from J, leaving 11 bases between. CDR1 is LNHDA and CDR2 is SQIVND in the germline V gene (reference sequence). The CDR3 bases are TGTGCCAGTAGTTTACCGACAGGGAACACTGAAGCTTTCTTT. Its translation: CASSLPTGNTEAFF.

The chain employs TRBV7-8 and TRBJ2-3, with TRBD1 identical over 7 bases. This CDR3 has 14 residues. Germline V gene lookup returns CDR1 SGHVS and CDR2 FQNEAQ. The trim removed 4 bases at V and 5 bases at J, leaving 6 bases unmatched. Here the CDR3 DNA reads TGTGCCAGCAGCTCTGACAGGGCGGTAGATACGCAGTATTTT. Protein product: CASSSDRAVDTQYF.

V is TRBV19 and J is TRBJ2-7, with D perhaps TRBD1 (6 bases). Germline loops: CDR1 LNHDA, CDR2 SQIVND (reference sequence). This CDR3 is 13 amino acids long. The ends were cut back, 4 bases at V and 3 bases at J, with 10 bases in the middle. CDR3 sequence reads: CASSKDSYYEQYF. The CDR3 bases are TGTGCCAGTAGTAAGGACAGCTACTACGAGCAGTACTTC.

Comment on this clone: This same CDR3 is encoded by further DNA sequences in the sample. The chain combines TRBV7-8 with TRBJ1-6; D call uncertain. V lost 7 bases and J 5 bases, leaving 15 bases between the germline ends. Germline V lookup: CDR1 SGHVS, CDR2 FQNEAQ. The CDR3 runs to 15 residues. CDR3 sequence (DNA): TGTGCCAGCAAACCGGGAACTGGGGATAATTCACCCCTCCACTTT. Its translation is CASKPGTGDNSPLHF.

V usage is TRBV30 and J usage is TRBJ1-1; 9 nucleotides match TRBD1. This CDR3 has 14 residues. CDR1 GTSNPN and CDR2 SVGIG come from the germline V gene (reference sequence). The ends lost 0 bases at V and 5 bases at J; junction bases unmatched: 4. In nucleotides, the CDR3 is TGTGCCTGGAGTGTACAGGGGGCGCGGACTGAAGCTTTCTTT. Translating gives CAWSVQGARTEAFF.

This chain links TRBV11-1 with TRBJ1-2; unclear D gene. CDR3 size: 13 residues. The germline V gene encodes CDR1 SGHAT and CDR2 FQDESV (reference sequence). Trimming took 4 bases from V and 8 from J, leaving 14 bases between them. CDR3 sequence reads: CASSSDRTGGYTF. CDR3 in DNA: TGTGCCAGCAGCTCCGACCGGACTGGGGGCTACACCTTC.

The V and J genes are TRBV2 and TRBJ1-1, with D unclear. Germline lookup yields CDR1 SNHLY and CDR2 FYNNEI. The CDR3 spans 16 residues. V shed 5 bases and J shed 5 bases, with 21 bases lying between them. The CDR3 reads CASSKRTVFWETEAFF. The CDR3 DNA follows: TGTGCCAGCAGTAAACGGACGGTTTTTTGGGAGACTGAAGCTTTCTTT.

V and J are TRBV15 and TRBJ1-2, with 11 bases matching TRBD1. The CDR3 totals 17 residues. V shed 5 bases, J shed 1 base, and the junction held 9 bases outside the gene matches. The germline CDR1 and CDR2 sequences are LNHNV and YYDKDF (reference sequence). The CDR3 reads CATSLPGQGGLNYGYTF. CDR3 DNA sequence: TGTGCCACCAGCCTCCCGGGACAGGGGGGACTTAACTATGGCTACACCTTC.

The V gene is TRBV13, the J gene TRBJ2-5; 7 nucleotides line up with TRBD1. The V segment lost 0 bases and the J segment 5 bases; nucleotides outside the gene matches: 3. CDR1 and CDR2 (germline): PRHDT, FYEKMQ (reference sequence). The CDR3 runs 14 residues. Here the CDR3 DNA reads TGTGCCAGCAGCTTAGGACAGGGGTACGAGACCCAGTACTTC. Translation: CASSLGQGYETQYF.

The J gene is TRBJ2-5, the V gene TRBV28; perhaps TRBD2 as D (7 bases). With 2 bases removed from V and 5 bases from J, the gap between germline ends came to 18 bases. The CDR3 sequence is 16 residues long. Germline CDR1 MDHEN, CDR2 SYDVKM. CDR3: CASSLRNGGGRETQYF. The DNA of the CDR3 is TGTGCCAGCAGTTTACGAAATGGGGGGGGCAGGGAGACCCAGTACTTC.

This chain's CDR3 is CASSGQGGISPLHF. The CDR3 bases are TGTGCCAGCAGCGGACAGGGGGGGATTTCACCCCTCCACTTT. J is TRBJ1-6 and V is TRBV14; 10 positions agree with TRBD1. CDR3 length equals 14 residues. Germline-derived CDR1 and CDR2 are SGHDN and FVKESK. The J segment lost 9 bases and the V segment lost 5 bases, leaving 4 bases of the junction unmatched.

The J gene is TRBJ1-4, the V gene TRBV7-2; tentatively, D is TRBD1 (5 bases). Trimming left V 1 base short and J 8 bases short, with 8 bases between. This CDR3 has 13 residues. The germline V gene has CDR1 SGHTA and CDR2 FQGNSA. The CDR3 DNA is TGTGCCAGCAGCTTAGGGGGGGAGGAAAAACTGTTTTTT. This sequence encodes CASSLGGEEKLFF.

This CDR3 reads CASSLLHSGGTDTQYF. The CDR3 nucleotides are TGTGCCAGCAGCTTGTTGCATAGCGGAGGCACAGATACGCAGTATTTT. The chain joins TRBV5-5 to TRBJ2-3, with D perhaps matching TRBD2 (6 bases). CDR3 length: 16 amino acids. The germline gives CDR1 SGHKS, CDR2 YYEKEE (reference sequence). Trimming stripped 1 base from V and 1 base from J, with 13 bases between.